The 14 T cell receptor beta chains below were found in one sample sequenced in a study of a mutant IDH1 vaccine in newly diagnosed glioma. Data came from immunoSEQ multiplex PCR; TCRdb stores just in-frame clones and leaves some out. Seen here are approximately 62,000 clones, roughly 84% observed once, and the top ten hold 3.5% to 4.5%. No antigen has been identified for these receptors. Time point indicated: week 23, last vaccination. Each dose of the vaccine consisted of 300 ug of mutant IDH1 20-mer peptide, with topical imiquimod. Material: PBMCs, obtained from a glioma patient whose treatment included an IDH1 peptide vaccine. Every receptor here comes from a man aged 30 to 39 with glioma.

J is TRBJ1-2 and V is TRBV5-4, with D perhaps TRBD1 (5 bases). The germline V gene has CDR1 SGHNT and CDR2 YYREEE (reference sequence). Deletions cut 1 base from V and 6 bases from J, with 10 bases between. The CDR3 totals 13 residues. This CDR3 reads CASSLRGSDGYTF. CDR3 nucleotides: TGTGCCAGCAGCTTGAGGGGAAGCGATGGCTACACCTTC. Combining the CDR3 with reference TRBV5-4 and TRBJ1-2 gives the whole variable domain ETGVTQSPTHLIKTRGQQVTLRCSSQSGHNTVSWYQQALGQGPQFIFQYYREEENGRGNFPPRFSGLQFPNYSSELNVNALELDDSALYLCASSLRGSDGYTFGSGTRLTVV.

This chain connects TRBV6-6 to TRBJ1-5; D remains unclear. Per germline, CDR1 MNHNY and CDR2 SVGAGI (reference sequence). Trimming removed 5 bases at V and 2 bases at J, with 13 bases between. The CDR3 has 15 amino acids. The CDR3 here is CASSPWGVGNQPQHF. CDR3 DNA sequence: TGTGCCAGCAGTCCCTGGGGTGTGGGCAATCAGCCCCAGCATTTT.

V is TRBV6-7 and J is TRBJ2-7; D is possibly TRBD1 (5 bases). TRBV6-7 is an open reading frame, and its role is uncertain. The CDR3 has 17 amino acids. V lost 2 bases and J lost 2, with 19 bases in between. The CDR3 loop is CASSYNSRQSRPYEQYF. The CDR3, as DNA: TGTGCCAGCAGTTACAACTCCAGACAGTCGAGACCCTACGAGCAGTACTTC.

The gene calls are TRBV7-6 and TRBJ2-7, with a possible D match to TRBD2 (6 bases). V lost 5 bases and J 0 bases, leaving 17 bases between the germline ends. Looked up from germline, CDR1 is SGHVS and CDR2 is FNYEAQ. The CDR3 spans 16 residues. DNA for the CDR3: TGTGCCAGCAGCCCGCTAGGCGGGGAACTCTCCTACGAGCAGTACTTC. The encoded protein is CASSPLGGELSYEQYF.

The chain's CDR3 is CSVEDRRNRRTDTQYF. CDR3 DNA sequence: TGCAGCGTTGAAGATCGTAGGAACAGACGCACAGATACGCAGTATTTT. The V gene is TRBV29-1, the J gene TRBJ2-3; D gene unclear. The length of the CDR3 is 16 residues. Germline lookup yields CDR1 SQVTM and CDR2 ANQGSEA. V lost 0 bases, J lost 1 base, and 14 bases lay in between.

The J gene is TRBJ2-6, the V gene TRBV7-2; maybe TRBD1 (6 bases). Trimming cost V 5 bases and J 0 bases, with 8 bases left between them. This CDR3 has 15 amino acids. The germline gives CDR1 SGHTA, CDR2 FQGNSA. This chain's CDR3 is CASSMTGSGANVLTF. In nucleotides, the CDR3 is TGTGCCAGCAGCATGACAGGCTCTGGGGCCAACGTCCTGACTTTC.

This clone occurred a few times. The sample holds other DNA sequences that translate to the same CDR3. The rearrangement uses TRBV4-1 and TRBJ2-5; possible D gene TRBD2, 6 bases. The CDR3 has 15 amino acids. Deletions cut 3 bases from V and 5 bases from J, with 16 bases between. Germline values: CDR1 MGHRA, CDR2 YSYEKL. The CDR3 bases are TGCGCCAGCAGCCACGGAGGGTTTTCTCGGGAGACCCAGTACTTC. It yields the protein CASSHGGFSRETQYF.

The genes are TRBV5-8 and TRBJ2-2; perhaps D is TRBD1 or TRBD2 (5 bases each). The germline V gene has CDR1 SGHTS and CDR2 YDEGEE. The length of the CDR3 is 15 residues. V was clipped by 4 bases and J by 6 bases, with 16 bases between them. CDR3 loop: CASSPVRGFAGELFF. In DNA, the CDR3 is TGTGCCAGCAGCCCAGTGAGGGGTTTTGCCGGGGAGCTGTTTTTT.

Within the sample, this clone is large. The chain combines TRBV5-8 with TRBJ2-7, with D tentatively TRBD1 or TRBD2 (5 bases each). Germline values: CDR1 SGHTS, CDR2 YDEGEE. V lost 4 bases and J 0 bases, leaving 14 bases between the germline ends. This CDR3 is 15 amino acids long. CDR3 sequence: CASSLTRGLSYEQYF. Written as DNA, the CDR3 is TGTGCCAGCAGCCTAACGAGGGGTCTCTCCTACGAGCAGTACTTC.

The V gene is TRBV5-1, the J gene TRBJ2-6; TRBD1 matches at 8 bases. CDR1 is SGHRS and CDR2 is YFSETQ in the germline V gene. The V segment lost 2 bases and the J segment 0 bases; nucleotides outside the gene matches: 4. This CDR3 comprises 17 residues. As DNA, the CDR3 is TGCGCCAGCAGCTTACAGGGGGGCAGCTCTGGGGCCAACGTCCTGACTTTC. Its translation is CASSLQGGSSGANVLTF.

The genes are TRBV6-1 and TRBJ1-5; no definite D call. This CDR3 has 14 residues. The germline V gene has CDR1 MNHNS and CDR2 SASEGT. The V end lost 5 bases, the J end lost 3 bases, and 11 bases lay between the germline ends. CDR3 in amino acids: CASSSTDYNQPQHF. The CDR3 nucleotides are TGTGCCAGCAGTTCGACGGATTACAATCAGCCCCAGCATTTT.

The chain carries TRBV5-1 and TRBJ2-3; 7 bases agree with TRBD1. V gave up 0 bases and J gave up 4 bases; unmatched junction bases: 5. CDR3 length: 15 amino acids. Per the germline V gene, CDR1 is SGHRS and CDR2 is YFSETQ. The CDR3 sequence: CASSLGRGQADTQYF. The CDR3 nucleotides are TGCGCCAGCAGCTTGGGAAGGGGGCAGGCAGATACGCAGTATTTT.

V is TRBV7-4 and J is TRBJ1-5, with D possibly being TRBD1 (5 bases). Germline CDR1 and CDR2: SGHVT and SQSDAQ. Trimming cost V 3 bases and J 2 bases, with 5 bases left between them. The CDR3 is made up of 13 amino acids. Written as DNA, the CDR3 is TGTGCCAGCAGCTTGACAGGCAATCAGCCCCAGCATTTT. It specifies CASSLTGNQPQHF.

The CDR3 loop reads CASSSPLGGGTEAFF. CDR3 sequence (DNA): TGTGCCAGCAGCTCCCCCTTGGGAGGGGGCACTGAAGCTTTCTTT. This chain uses TRBV7-9 with TRBJ1-1, with D tentatively TRBD1 (6 bases). The CDR3 has 15 residues. V lost 4 bases and J 4 bases, leaving 16 bases between the germline ends. Germline V gives CDR1 SEHNR, CDR2 FQNEAQ (reference sequence).